What follows are 7 T cell receptor beta chains derived from one specimen sequenced in a study of T cells in Graves' hyperthyroidism and ophthalmopathy. Amplification yielded TCR beta CDR3 regions, with RNA transcripts as the source. The HTBI primer set was used in a first-round RT-PCR of the TCR CDR3. MiXCR, run by TCRdb on the multiplex PCR reads, gives a single entry per CDR3 protein. The sample lists about 180,000 distinct CDR3 sequences; 8% to 9.5% were seen once. Sequences were obtained from blood. These receptor sequences come from a young woman with Graves' hyperthyroidism that later progressed to Graves' ophthalmopathy.

This clonotype occurred many times. DNA of the CDR3: TGCAGTGCTAGAGATTTTCAGCAATCCTATGGCTACACCTTC. Protein: CSARDFQQSYGYTF. The chain joins TRBV20-1 to TRBJ1-2; D gene ambiguous. Trimming removed 0 bases from V and 4 bases from J, with 12 bases in between. The CDR3 covers 14 residues. Germline V lookup: CDR1 DFQATT, CDR2 SNEGSKA (reference sequence).

This clonotype was counted ten times or more. The rearrangement joins TRBV28 to TRBJ1-3; weak D call: TRBD1 (6 bases). The CDR3 covers 14 residues. V was pared by 6 bases and J by 4 bases, with 13 bases between. Germline V gene data show CDR1 as MDHEN and CDR2 as SYDVKM. This CDR3 is CASRQGSRGNTIYF. The CDR3 region has the DNA TGTGCCAGCAGACAGGGTTCTAGAGGAAACACCATATATTTT.

DNA of the CDR3: TGTGCCAGCAGCTCCCTCAGGGCAGGGTCATACGAGCAGTACTTC. It yields the protein CASSSLRAGSYEQYF. The genes are TRBV5-8 and TRBJ2-7, with TRBD1 as a possible D gene (5 bases). The CDR3 extends over 15 amino acids. V was shortened by 3 bases and J by 4 bases, with 17 bases between the two germline ends. Germline V CDR1 and CDR2: SGHTS, YDEGEE.

This clonotype was seen many times. The chain employs TRBV7-3 and TRBJ2-3; D is ambiguous. The V gene's germline CDR1 is SGHTA and CDR2 FQGTGA. V was trimmed by 1 base and J by 4 bases, leaving 9 bases between them. CDR3 length: 14 amino acids. The CDR3 nucleotides read TGTGCCAGCAGCTTAATCGGCCGCGCAGATACGCAGTATTTT. It encodes CASSLIGRADTQYF.

This clonotype came up many times. V usage is TRBV27 and J usage is TRBJ2-7; 13 bases are a match to TRBD2. CDR1 and CDR2 from the germline V gene are MNHEY and SMNVEV (reference sequence). V was clipped by 5 bases and J by 7 bases; unmatched bases: 8. The CDR3 covers 15 residues. CDR3 sequence: CASSRTSGGTGEQYF. CDR3 nucleotide sequence: TGTGCCAGCAGTCGGACTAGCGGGGGAACGGGAGAGCAGTACTTC.

This clonotype showed up many times. The gene calls are TRBV7-2 and TRBJ2-5; TRBD1 agrees at 7 bases. The CDR3 has 15 amino acids. CDR1 is SGHTA, CDR2 FQGNSA, per germline. Trimming at V came to 1 base and at J to 7 bases, leaving 9 bases not matched to a gene. Here the CDR3 reads CASSLDPARTGTQYF. The CDR3 DNA sequence: TGTGCCAGCAGCTTAGACCCCGCCAGGACAGGGACCCAGTACTTC.

V gene TRBV19 combines with J gene TRBJ2-1; 9 bases match TRBD2. The V gene's germline CDR1 is LNHDA and CDR2 SQIVND (reference sequence). The V and J ends lost 7 bases and 7 bases, in that order; junction bases with no gene match: 5. There are 13 residues in the CDR3. The CDR3 region is CASNPTSGNEQFF. In nucleotides, the CDR3 is TGTGCCAGTAACCCTACTAGCGGGAATGAGCAGTTCTTC.